This record looks at one TCR beta chain sequence and its context. Antigen: not known. This table comes from immunoSEQ multiplex PCR, and its TCRdb copy is limited to in-frame clones, with some not included. Counted here are more than 70,000 clones, under 95% occurring once; the ten biggest clones make up approximately 5.4%. The sample belongs to a study of resident and recirculating memory T cells in vitiligo. Study context: Samples were epidermis from two lesional and two nonlesional sites, plus PBMCs. No cells were sorted; samples were homogenized just before genomic DNA extraction.

Study-level findings and limits: No unique dominant TCR clone was found in vitiligo lesions.

The CDR3 loop spans 13 amino acids. Trimming removed 0 bases from V and 10 bases from J, with 10 bases in between. The germline V gene encodes CDR1 SGHKS and CDR2 YYEKEE (reference sequence). This receptor was obtained from a male donor with vitiligo. The genes are TRBV5-5 and TRBJ1-4; D remains ambiguous. The sequenced sample was blood. CDR3 loop: CASSLVTVGKLFF. The CDR3 nucleotides are TGTGCCAGCAGCTTGGTAACAGTTGGAAAACTGTTTTTT. The full variable domain, with the rest looked up from reference TRBV5-5 and TRBJ1-4, is DAGVTQSPTHLIKTRGQQVTLRCSPISGHKSVSWYQQVLGQGPQFIFQYYEKEERGRGNFPDRFSARQFPNYSSELNVNALLLGDSALYLCASSLVTVGKLFFGSGTQLSVL.